A single sample gave rise to the 15 T cell receptor beta chains below, sequenced in a study of radiation and T cells in renal cell carcinoma. The time point was: blood 4 weeks post-SBRT, at nephrectomy. Described treatment: 15 Gy SBRT to primary tumor, nephrectomy 4 weeks later. TCRdb's copy holds only in-frame clones and misses some; the assay was immunoSEQ multiplex PCR. Of about 150,000 clones detected, roughly 90% appear once; the ten largest clones hold roughly 17%. The material was blood, obtained from a patient whose treatment included radiotherapy and nephrectomy. These receptors all come from a woman in her fifties or sixties with renal cell carcinoma.

The chain combines TRBV7-8 with TRBJ2-7; D call uncertain. The CDR3 is made up of 11 amino acids. Trimming left V 0 bases short and J 5 bases short, with 2 bases between. In germline, CDR1 is SGHVS, CDR2 FQNEAQ. This chain's CDR3 is CASSLADEQYF. CDR3 bases: TGTGCCAGCAGCTTAGCAGACGAGCAGTACTTC.

The chain has TRBV5-4 and TRBJ1-6; a weak D match, TRBD1 (5 bases). Trimming cost V 4 bases and J 7 bases, with 15 bases left between them. This CDR3 is built from 15 residues. Looked up from germline, CDR1 is SGHNT and CDR2 is YYREEE (reference sequence). The CDR3 reads CASSRDSIRNSPLHF. For the CDR3, the DNA is TGTGCCAGCAGCCGAGACAGCATCAGGAATTCACCCCTCCACTTT.

The gene calls are TRBV9 and TRBJ2-2; TRBD1 matches 8 bases. CDR1 SGDLS and CDR2 YYNGEE come from the germline V gene. The CDR3 sequence is 17 residues long. Trimming removed 0 bases from V and 5 bases from J; junction bases left unmatched: 9. Here the CDR3 DNA reads TGTGCCAGCAGCGTAGGGACAGGGAAGGCGGTTACCGGGGAGCTGTTTTTT. Its translation: CASSVGTGKAVTGELFF.

The gene calls are TRBV28 and TRBJ1-4; 8 bases are a match to TRBD1. The V gene's germline CDR1 is MDHEN and CDR2 SYDVKM. The V segment lost 10 bases and the J segment 7 bases; nucleotides outside the gene matches: 8. The CDR3 is 13 amino acids. The CDR3 bases are TGTGCCACCCGGGACAGGTCGGGTGAAAAACTGTTTTTT. Its translation: CATRDRSGEKLFF.

The chain recombines TRBV7-9 with TRBJ2-1, with TRBD2 matching over 9 bases. CDR3 length: 14 residues. V lost 8 bases and J lost 8; bases outside the gene matches: 10. Germline loops: CDR1 SEHNR, CDR2 FQNEAQ (reference sequence). This chain's CDR3 is CASAVAGDFYEQFF. The CDR3 nucleotides read TGTGCCAGCGCGGTAGCGGGAGATTTTTATGAGCAGTTCTTC.

This chain connects TRBV5-1 to TRBJ2-2; D gene ambiguous. Germline CDR1 reads SGHRS; CDR2 reads YFSETQ. Trimming stripped 3 bases from V and 8 bases from J, with 23 bases between. CDR3 length: 17 amino acids. CDR3 sequence: CASSSAGPTTGVGELFF. The CDR3 DNA reads as TGCGCCAGCAGCTCCGCCGGGCCTACCACTGGGGTGGGGGAGCTGTTTTTT.

This chain links TRBV4-3 with TRBJ2-5, with D maybe TRBD2 (5 bases). The CDR3 is made up of 15 amino acids. Trimming removed 3 bases at V and 5 bases at J, with 16 bases between. Germline assignment: CDR1 LGHNA and CDR2 YSLEER. The CDR3 protein is CASSQGEGEIETQYF. For the CDR3, the DNA is TGCGCCAGCAGCCAGGGCGAGGGAGAAATTGAGACCCAGTACTTC.

The chain joins TRBV19 to TRBJ2-1, with 8 bases that match TRBD2. V was pared by 4 bases and J by 9 bases, with 5 bases of the junction left unmatched. CDR1 and CDR2 from the germline V gene are LNHDA and SQIVND (reference sequence). CDR3 size: 13 residues. The CDR3 reads CASSRDREGEQFF. The CDR3 DNA is TGTGCCAGTAGTAGGGACCGGGAGGGTGAGCAGTTCTTC.

The rearrangement joins TRBV5-6 to TRBJ1-4; D ambiguous. CDR3 size: 13 residues. V lost 4 bases and J lost 2, with 6 bases in between. The germline gives CDR1 SGHDT, CDR2 YYEEEE. CDR3 DNA: TGTGCCAGCAGCCAGGACACTAATGAAAAACTGTTTTTT. Translation: CASSQDTNEKLFF.

The V call is TRBV7-2, the J call TRBJ1-2, with 10 bases matching TRBD1. The ends lost 4 bases at V and 4 bases at J; junction bases unmatched: 9. There are 16 residues in the CDR3. Looked up from germline, CDR1 is SGHTA and CDR2 is FQGNSA. The DNA of the CDR3 is TGTGCCAGCAGCTCCGAACCGACAGGGGGCGTCTATGGCTACACCTTC. Its translation: CASSSEPTGGVYGYTF.

The table lists this clone with a few counts. The chain couples TRBV6-1 to TRBJ1-5, with D maybe TRBD1 (5 bases). Germline loops: CDR1 MNHNS, CDR2 SASEGT. The CDR3 runs 12 residues. V shed 8 bases and J shed 7 bases, with 12 bases lying between them. For the CDR3, the DNA is TGTGCCAGCGCCTTGGGGGTGCAGCCCCAGCATTTT. Its protein is CASALGVQPQHF.

V is TRBV4-1 and J is TRBJ1-3, with a weak D call TRBD1 (5 bases). There are 15 residues in the CDR3. Germline V gene data show CDR1 as MGHRA and CDR2 as YSYEKL. Deletions cut 0 bases from V and 4 bases from J, with 10 bases between. CDR3: CASSQEGQAGNTIYF. As DNA, the CDR3 is TGCGCCAGCAGCCAAGAAGGACAAGCAGGAAACACCATATATTTT.

The chain employs TRBV10-3 and TRBJ1-1; TRBD1 agrees at 12 bases. Germline CDR1 is ENHRY and CDR2 is SYGVKD. The CDR3 sequence is 18 residues long. V lost 0 bases and J lost 5; bases outside the gene matches: 10. The CDR3: CAISESSGTGGDETEAFF. Here the CDR3 DNA reads TGTGCCATCAGTGAGTCGAGCGGGACAGGGGGCGATGAAACTGAAGCTTTCTTT.

This clone was picked up one time. The rearrangement joins TRBV28 to TRBJ2-5, with D maybe TRBD2 (6 bases). CDR3 size: 15 residues. V was pared by 7 bases and J by 7 bases, with 22 bases between. Germline V lookup: CDR1 MDHEN, CDR2 SYDVKM. The CDR3, as DNA: TGTGCCAGCACACTAACGGGGATGGCCGGGGGGACCCAGTACTTC. This translates into CASTLTGMAGGTQYF.

The chain uses TRBV29-1 and TRBJ2-3; 10 positions agree with TRBD1. Germline CDR1 is SQVTM and CDR2 is ANQGSEA. With V trimmed by 6 bases and J by 3 bases, 3 bases remained unmatched. CDR3 length: 13 residues. The CDR3 protein is CSVSGQGTDTQYF. For the CDR3, the DNA is TGCAGCGTCTCGGGACAGGGGACAGATACGCAGTATTTT.